This TCR beta chain was documented in a study of immune evolution from preneoplasia to lung adenocarcinoma. About the study: HLA loss of heterozygosity: about 7% AIS, about 15% MIA, over 25% ADC, none AAH.

Method: immunoSEQ multiplex PCR; TCRdb's copy keeps in-frame clones and lacks some. The sample lists 6,000 to 8,500 clones, around 79% occurring once. Germline values: CDR1 SGHRS, CDR2 YFSETQ. Trimming took 0 bases from V and 5 from J; bases not matched to a gene: 10. This CDR3 region has 18 residues. After pathologic assessment, macro-dissection selected premalignant or tumor cells for extraction. Regarding the study as a whole: Later-stage lesions seemingly showed higher T cell density and diversity than normal lung. From normal lung to invasive adenocarcinoma, top clone frequencies appeared to decrease.

As for this clone: No antigen is known for it.

The chain combines TRBV5-1 with TRBJ2-2, with 10 bases fitting TRBD2. The origin of this receptor is a person in their 70s with lung adenocarcinoma. Sequencing was performed on FFPE minimally invasive lung adenocarcinoma tissue. DNA of the CDR3: TGCGCCAGCAGCTTGGCCGGTACTAGCGGGATTGGAACCGGGGAGCTGTTTTTT. This gives the protein CASSLAGTSGIGTGELFF.